This TCR beta chain was captured in a study of blood T cells in healthy people across ages. On the study more broadly: Roughly one uniquely barcoded beta molecule per two T cells was captured. Findings and caveats of the study: CMV status of donors was not determined, possibly confounding expanded clonotype changes. Older age coincided with a roughly linear decline in TCR beta diversity per million T cells.

Germline CDR1 reads SGHDT; CDR2 reads YYEEEE. This CDR3 spans 15 amino acids. Trimming at V came to 1 base and at J to 6 bases, leaving 8 bases not matched to a gene. This clonotype turned up a few times. Its specificity is unknown. A J-beta primer mix and a sample-barcoded 5' primer were used in a second PCR of roughly 7 to 12 cycles. TCRdb re-called the 5' RACE reads through MiXCR, storing one row per CDR3 protein. The table lists roughly 1.5 million distinct CDR3 sequences, 35% to 45% of them singletons. The receptor's source is a young woman in good health. V and J are TRBV5-6 and TRBJ2-7, with 9 bases lining up with TRBD1. The sequencing input was blood. CDR3 bases: TGTGCCAGCAGCTTGTGGGACAGGGTGAGTGGCGAGCAGTACTTC. Residues: CASSLWDRVSGEQYF.